This T cell receptor (beta chain) stems from a study of CD8 T cells in Susac syndrome (dated by TCRdb to the late 2010s). About the study as a whole: Of the Susac syndrome patients who were sequenced, about 6 had clinically active disease and roughly eight were in clinical remission. Susac syndrome patients were therapy-naive, on corticosteroids (some also receiving IVIg), or on IVIg alone at blood withdrawal. The study used repertoire sequencing to test whether antigen drove CD8+ T cell activation and differentiation in Susac syndrome. The investigation overall reported the following: The CD4+ T cell repertoire of patients with Susac syndrome showed no detectable clonal expansion. The number of individuals in the TCR sequencing and HLA analysis was acknowledged as relatively small.

RNA was extracted with the RNeasy kit and about 0.5 to 1 ug was reverse transcribed using random hexamers. TCR beta CDR3 regions were amplified with the immunoSEQ multiplex PCR assay covering 54 Vbeta and 13 Jbeta segments. PCR amplification bias was corrected by using a synthetic template baseline for primer optimization and computational correction. As for the original processing: Reads were annotated to V, D and J genes according to IMGT and were analyzed with immunoSEQ Analyzer, with only productive sequences retained. To calculate clonality, Shannon entropy was normalized by log2 of the number of productive unique sequences and then subtracted from one. For each patient and control, public and private clones were evaluated within the 100 most prevalent clones. Susac-specific clones were defined as absent from healthy and MS cohorts, 850 to 1,300 published viral clones and other ImmuneACCESS disease sequences. TCRdb reprocessing: public reads trimmed at Q25 with fastp, clones called with MiXCR, in-frame beta chains kept. Every entry covers one CDR3 protein and lists the most common genes and DNA from its rows. For this entry, the V and J calls and clone size follow TCRdb and not the study's own pipeline. Present in this sample are some 180,000 distinct CDR3 sequences, around 94% of which were seen just once. The top ten clonotypes cover 0.085% to 0.1% of the sample.

From the cysteine up to the phenylalanine, the CDR3 has a length of 15 residues. The only DNA kept is the CDR3, 45 bases in frame from the first base. Per the germline V gene (reference sequence), LGHDT is the CDR1 and YNNKEL is the CDR2. The trim is 4 bases for V and 0 bases for J, with a gap of 10 bases between the germline ends. Peripheral blood CD8+ and CD4+ T cells from healthy donors, Susac syndrome patients and multiple sclerosis patients were profiled using high-throughput TCR beta sequencing. The Susac syndrome patients fulfilled recently defined diagnostic criteria for definite or probable disease. CD8+ TEMRA cells were enriched by FACS, while bulk CD8+ and CD4+ T cells were purified by magnetic negative isolation. Blood was collected in EDTA tubes and processed within 24 hours, with PBMCs isolated through density gradient centrifugation. PBMCs destined for TCR sequencing were cryopreserved in liquid nitrogen and later thawed in a 37 °C water bath. Purity of sorted or isolated CD4+, CD8+ and CD8+ TEMRA cells was at least 90%.

The sample holds one count of this clonotype. Its binding antigen is unknown. Nothing much larger sits one base from this clone, and base qualities are not available. One read yields weak evidence. What was sequenced was CD4+ T cells from PBMCs. This receptor was obtained from a human donor with Susac syndrome. The V and J segments used are TRBV3-1 and TRBJ2-1; the D segment could be TRBD1, given 6 matching bases. The nucleotides are TGTGCCAGCAGCCGAGAACAGGGCTCCTACAATGAGCAGTTCTTC. Translation gives CASSREQGSYNEQFF.